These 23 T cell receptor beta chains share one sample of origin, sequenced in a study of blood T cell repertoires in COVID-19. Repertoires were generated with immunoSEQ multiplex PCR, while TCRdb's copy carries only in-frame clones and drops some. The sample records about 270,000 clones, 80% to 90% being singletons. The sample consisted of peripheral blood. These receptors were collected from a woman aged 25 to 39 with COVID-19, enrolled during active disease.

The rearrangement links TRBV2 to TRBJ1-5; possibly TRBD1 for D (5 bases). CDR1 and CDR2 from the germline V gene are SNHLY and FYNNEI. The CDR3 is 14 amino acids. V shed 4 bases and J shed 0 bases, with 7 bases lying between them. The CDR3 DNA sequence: TGTGCCAGCAGTGGACAGTTTAGCAATCAGCCCCAGCATTTT. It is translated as CASSGQFSNQPQHF.

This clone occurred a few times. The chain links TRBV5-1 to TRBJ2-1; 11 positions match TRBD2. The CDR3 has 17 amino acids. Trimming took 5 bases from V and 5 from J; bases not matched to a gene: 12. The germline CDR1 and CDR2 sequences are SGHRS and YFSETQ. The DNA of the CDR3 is TGCGCCAGCAGGGGGCTAGCGGGGGGCCGGTCCAACAATGAGCAGTTCTTC. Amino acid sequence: CASRGLAGGRSNNEQFF.

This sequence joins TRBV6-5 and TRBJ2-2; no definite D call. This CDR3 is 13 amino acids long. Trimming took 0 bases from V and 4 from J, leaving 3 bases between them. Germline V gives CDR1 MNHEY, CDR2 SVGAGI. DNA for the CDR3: TGTGCCAGCAGTTACTCGCGCACCGGGGAGCTGTTTTTT. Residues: CASSYSRTGELFF.

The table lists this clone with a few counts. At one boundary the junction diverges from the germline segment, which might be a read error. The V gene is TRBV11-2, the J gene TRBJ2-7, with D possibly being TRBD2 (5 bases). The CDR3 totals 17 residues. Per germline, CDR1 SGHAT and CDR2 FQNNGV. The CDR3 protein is CASSIDRGPPPSYEQYF. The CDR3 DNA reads TGTGCCAGCAGCATAGATCGGGGTCCTCCCCCCTCCTACGAGCAGTACTTC.

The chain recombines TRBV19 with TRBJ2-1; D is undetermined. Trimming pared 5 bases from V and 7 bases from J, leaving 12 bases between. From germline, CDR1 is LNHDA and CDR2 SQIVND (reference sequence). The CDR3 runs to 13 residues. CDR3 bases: TGTGCCAGTAGTGCGTGGGCTGGAAATGAGCAGTTCTTC. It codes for CASSAWAGNEQFF.

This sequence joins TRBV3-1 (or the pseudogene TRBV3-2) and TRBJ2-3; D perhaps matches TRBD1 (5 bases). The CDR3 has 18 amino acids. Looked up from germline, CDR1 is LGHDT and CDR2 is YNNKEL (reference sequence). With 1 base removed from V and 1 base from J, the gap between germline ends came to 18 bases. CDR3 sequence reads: CASSQVFRRGRGTDTQYF. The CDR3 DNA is TGTGCCAGCAGCCAAGTCTTCCGAAGGGGTCGCGGCACAGATACGCAGTATTTT.

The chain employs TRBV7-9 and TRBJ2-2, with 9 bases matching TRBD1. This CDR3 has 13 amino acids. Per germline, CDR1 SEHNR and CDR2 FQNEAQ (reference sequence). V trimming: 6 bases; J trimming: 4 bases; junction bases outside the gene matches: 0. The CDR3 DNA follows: TGTGCCAGCAGGGGACAGGGCACCGGGGAGCTGTTTTTT. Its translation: CASRGQGTGELFF.

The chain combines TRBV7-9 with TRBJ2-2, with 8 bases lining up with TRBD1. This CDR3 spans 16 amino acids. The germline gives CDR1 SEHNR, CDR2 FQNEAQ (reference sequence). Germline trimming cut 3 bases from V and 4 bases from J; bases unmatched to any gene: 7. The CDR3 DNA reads TGTGCCAGCAGCTTGGGATCAGGGGGCACCACCGGGGAGCTGTTTTTT. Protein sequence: CASSLGSGGTTGELFF.

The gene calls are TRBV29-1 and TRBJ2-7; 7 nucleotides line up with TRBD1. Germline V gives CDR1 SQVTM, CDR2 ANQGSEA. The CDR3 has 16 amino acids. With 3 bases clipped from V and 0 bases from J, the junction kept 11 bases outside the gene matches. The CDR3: CSVEALRQGISYEQYF. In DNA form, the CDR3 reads TGCAGCGTTGAGGCCCTAAGACAGGGAATCTCCTACGAGCAGTACTTC.

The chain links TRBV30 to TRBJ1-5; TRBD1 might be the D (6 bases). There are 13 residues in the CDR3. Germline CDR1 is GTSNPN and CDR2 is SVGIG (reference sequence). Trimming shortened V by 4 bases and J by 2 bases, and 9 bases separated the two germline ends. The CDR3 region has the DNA TGTGCCTGGAATCCAGGGGGCAATCAGCCCCAGCATTTT. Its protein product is CAWNPGGNQPQHF.

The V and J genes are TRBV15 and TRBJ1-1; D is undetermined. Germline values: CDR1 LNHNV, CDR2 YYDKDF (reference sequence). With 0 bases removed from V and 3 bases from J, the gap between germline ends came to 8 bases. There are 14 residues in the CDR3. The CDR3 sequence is CATSREAGDTEAFF. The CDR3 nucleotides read TGTGCCACCAGCAGAGAAGCCGGGGACACTGAAGCTTTCTTT.

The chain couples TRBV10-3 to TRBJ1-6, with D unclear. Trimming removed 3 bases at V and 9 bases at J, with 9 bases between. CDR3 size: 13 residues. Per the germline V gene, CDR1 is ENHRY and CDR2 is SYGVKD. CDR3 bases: TGTGCCATCAGTGATGATCGGGGTTCACCCCTCCACTTT. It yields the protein CAISDDRGSPLHF.

Here the CDR3 DNA reads TGCGCCAGCAGCCGCTATGCGGGGACAGGGGGCCTACAGGAGCTGTTTTTT. The encoded protein is CASSRYAGTGGLQELFF. The rearrangement links TRBV4-1 to TRBJ2-2, with 12 bases matching TRBD1. V lost 4 bases to trimming and J lost 10 bases; unmatched junction nucleotides: 13. The CDR3 covers 17 residues. Germline CDR1 reads MGHRA; CDR2 reads YSYEKL.

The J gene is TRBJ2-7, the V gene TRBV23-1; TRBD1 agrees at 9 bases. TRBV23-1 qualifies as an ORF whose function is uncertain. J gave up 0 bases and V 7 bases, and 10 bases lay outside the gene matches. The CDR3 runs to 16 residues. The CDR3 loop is CASTTPRDRVSYEQYF. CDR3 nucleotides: TGCGCCAGCACCACCCCCCGGGACAGGGTCTCCTACGAGCAGTACTTC.

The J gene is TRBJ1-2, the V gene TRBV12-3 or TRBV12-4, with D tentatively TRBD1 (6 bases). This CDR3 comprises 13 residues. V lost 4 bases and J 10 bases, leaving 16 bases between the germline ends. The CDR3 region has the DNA TGTGCCAGCAGTTCGCGCGCCAGGGGAGCCTACACCTTC. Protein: CASSSRARGAYTF.

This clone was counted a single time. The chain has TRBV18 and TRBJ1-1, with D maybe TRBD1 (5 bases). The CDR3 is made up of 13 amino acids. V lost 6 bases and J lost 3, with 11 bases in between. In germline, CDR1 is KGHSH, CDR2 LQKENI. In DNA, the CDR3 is TGTGCCAGCTCCCGCGCGGGGGACACTGAAGCTTTCTTT. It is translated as CASSRAGDTEAFF.

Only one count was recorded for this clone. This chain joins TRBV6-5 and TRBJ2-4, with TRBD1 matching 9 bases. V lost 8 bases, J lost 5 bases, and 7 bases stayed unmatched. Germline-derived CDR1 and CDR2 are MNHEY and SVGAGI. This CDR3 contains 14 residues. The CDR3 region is CASLIRTGENIQYF. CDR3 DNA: TGTGCCAGCCTCATTAGGACAGGGGAAAACATTCAGTACTTC.

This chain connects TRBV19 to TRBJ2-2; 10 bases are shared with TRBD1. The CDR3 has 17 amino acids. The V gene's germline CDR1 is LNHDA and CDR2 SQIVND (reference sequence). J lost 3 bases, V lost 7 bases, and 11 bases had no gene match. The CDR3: CASTRARQGADTGELFF. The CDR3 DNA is TGTGCCAGTACCAGAGCTCGACAGGGGGCAGACACCGGGGAGCTGTTTTTT.

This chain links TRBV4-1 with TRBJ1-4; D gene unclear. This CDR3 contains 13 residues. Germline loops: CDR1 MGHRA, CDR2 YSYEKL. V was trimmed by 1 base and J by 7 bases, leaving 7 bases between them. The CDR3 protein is CASSQGVSEKLFF. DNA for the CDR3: TGCGCCAGCAGCCAAGGCGTGAGTGAAAAACTGTTTTTT.

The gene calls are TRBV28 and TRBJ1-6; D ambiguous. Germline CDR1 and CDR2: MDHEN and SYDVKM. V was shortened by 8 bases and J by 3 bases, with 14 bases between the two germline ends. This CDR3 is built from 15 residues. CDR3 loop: CASRARRDYNSPLHF. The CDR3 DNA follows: TGTGCCAGCCGGGCGCGGCGGGACTATAATTCACCCCTCCACTTT.

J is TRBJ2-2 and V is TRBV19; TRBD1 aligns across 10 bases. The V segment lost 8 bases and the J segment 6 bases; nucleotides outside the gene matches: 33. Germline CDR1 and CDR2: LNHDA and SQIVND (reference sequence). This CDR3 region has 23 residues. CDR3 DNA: TGTGCCAGTCCGCGAAAAGGTCGGCGACAGGCGGGACAGGGGTCTTCGAGGGCCGGGGAGCTGTTTTTT. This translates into CASPRKGRRQAGQGSSRAGELFF.

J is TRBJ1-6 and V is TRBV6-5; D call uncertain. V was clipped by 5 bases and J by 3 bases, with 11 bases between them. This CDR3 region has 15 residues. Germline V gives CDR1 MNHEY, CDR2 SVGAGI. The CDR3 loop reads CASSNVVIYNSPLHF. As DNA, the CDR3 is TGTGCCAGCAGTAATGTTGTAATCTATAATTCACCCCTCCACTTT.

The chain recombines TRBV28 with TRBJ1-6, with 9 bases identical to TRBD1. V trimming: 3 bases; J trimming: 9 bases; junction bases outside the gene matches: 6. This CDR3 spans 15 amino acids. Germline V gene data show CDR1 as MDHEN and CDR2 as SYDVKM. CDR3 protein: CASSFRDRAGSPLHF. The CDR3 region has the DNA TGTGCCAGCAGTTTCCGGGACAGGGCTGGTTCACCCCTCCACTTT.